In its sample, the clone carrying this T cell receptor (beta chain) was seen many times. Its antigen is currently unknown. These data originate in a study of response to subunit inactivated influenza vaccine. Findings and limits, study-wide: Authors suggested each seasonal influenza vaccination recruits few new T cells.

MiXCR, applied by TCRdb to the RT-PCR reads, yields one record per CDR3 protein. The repertoire includes 400,000 to 650,000 distinct CDR3 sequences, approximately 7.8% of them detected once, and around 13% sits in the top ten. This sequence was found in a man aged 50-75 years who received an inactivated influenza vaccine. Material: PBMCs from blood, obtained around 25 months after vaccination.

The CDR3 is CASSSDSNTGELFF. The CDR3 nucleotides are TGTGCCAGCAGCTCGGACTCCAACACCGGGGAGCTGTTTTTT. The chain joins TRBV6-2 or TRBV6-3 to TRBJ2-2, with D possibly being TRBD2 (5 bases). Trimming removed 6 bases at V and 2 bases at J, with 10 bases between. Germline CDR1 is MNHEY and CDR2 is SVGEGT. The CDR3 totals 14 residues.